The table lists the clone carrying this TCR beta chain with a count of one. Some clones are missing from TCRdb's copy, which holds only in-frame ones; the method was immunoSEQ multiplex PCR. This sample has about 68,000 clones, with 95% to 97% found just once. Germline CDR1 and CDR2: SGHRS and YFSETQ. This CDR3 has 15 amino acids. Germline trimming cut 1 base from V and 4 bases from J; bases unmatched to any gene: 6. This sample is drawn from a study of technical replicates of blood from a handful of donors. The V call is TRBV5-1, the J call TRBJ1-2; TRBD1 matches 8 bases. The material sequenced was T cells isolated from PBMCs. This TCR was sampled from a human donor in good health. The CDR3 loop reads CASSLRTGSPYGYTF. Here the CDR3 DNA reads TGCGCCAGCAGCTTGAGGACAGGGAGTCCCTATGGCTACACCTTC. Full variable domain (missing parts from reference TRBV5-1 and TRBJ1-2): KAGVTQTPRYLIKTRGQQVTLSCSPISGHRSVSWYQQTPGQGLQFLFEYFSETQRNKGNFPGRFSGRQFSNSRSEMNVSTLELGDSALYLCASSLRTGSPYGYTFGSGTRLTVV.